This TCR beta chain was profiled in a study of blood T cell repertoires in COVID-19. About the study: The cDNA or gDNA used as material had been derived from T cells, B-cell-depleted T cells, or PBMCs.

The CDR3 covers 13 residues. Trimming stripped 2 bases from V and 2 bases from J, with 7 bases between. The germline gives CDR1 SGHTS, CDR2 YDEGEE. Clones were read by immunoSEQ multiplex PCR, and TCRdb kept only the in-frame ones, dropping some. The table records fewer than 300,000 clones, around 82% of them present only once. The clonotype originates from a person between 70 and 80 years old with COVID-19, enrolled during active disease. Source material: peripheral blood. The rearrangement links TRBV5-8 to TRBJ1-2, with a possible D match to TRBD1 (6 bases). In DNA, the CDR3 is TGTGCCAGCAGCTTTGGACAGAACTATGGCTACACCTTC. Translated: CASSFGQNYGYTF.